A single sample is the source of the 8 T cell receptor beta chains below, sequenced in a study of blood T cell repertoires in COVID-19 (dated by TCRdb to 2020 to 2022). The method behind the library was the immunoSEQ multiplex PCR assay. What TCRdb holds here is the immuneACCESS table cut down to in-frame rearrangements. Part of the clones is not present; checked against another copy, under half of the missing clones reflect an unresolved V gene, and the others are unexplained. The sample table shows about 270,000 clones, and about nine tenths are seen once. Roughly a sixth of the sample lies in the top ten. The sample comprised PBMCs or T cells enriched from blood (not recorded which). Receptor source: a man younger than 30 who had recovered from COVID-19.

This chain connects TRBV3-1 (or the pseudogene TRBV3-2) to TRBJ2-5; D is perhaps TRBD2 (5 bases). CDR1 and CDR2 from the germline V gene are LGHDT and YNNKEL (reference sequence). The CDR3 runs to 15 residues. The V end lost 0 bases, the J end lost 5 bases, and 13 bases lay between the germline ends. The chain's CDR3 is CASSQERLLRETQYF. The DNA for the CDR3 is TGTGCCAGCAGCCAAGAAAGACTATTGAGGGAGACCCAGTACTTC.

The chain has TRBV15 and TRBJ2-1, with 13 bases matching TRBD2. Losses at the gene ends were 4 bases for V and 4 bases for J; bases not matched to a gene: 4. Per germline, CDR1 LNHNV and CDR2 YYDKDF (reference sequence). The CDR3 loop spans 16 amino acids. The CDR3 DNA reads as TGTGCCACCAGCACCCGGACTAGCGGGAGATACAATGAGCAGTTCTTC. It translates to CATSTRTSGRYNEQFF.

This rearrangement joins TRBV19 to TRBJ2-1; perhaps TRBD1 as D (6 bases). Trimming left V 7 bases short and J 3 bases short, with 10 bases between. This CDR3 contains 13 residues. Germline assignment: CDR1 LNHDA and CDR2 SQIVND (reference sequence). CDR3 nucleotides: TGTGCCAGTACTCCGGACAGCTACAATGAGCAGTTCTTC. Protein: CASTPDSYNEQFF.

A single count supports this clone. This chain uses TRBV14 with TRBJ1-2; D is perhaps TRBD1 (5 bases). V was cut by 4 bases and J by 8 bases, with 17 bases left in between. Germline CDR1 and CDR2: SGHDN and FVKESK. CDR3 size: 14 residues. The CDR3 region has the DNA TGTGCCAGCAGCCCCAACTTTGCAGGGCTCGGCTACACCTTC. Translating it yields CASSPNFAGLGYTF.

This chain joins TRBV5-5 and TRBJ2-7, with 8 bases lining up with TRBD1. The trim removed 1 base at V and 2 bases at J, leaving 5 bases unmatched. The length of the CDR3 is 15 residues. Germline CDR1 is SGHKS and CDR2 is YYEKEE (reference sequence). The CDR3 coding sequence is TGTGCCAGCAGCTTGTTCGCAGGGGGCCCCTACGAGCAGTACTTC. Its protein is CASSLFAGGPYEQYF.

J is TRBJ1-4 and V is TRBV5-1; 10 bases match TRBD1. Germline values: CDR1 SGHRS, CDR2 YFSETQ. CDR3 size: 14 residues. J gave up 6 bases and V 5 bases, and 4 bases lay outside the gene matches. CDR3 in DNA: TGCGCCAGCAGTTTAGGGACAGGGGATGAAAAACTGTTTTTT. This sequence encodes CASSLGTGDEKLFF.

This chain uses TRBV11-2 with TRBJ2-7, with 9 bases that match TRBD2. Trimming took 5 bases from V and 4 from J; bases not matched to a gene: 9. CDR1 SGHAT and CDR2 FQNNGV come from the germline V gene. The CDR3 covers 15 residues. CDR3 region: CASSAIAGDHYEQYF. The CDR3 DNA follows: TGTGCCAGCAGCGCCATAGCGGGAGACCATTACGAGCAGTACTTC.

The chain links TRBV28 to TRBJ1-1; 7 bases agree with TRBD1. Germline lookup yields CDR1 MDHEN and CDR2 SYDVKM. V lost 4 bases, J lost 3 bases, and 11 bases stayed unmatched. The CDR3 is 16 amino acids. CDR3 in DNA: TGTGCCAGCAGTTCGCTGGGGGACAGTAGTGACACTGAAGCTTTCTTT. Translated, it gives CASSSLGDSSDTEAFF.